The entry that follows covers one T cell receptor beta chain sequence. This sample is part of a study of blood T cell repertoires in COVID-19. Per the original data handling: Reference gene primer amplification gave estimated nucleated cell counts. Here immunoSEQ multiplex PCR was the method, and the copy in TCRdb shows in-frame clones only, minus some. V and J calls and clone size follow that table, whereas D and trimming were derived from the DNA. The sample holds 55,000 or so clones, approximately 90% seen once. Losses at the gene ends were 0 bases for V and 5 bases for J; bases not matched to a gene: 19. The CDR3 sequence is 21 residues long. Per germline, CDR1 LGHNA and CDR2 YNFKEQ.

The rearrangement joins TRBV4-2 to TRBJ2-7; 13 nucleotides align to TRBD2. This sequence was found in a man aged 35 to 55 with acute or convalescent COVID-19. Material: peripheral blood. The chain's CDR3 is CASSQDLLRTSGRKQSNEQYF. DNA for the CDR3: TGTGCCAGCAGCCAAGATTTGCTTCGGACTAGCGGGAGAAAACAGTCTAACGAGCAGTACTTC.